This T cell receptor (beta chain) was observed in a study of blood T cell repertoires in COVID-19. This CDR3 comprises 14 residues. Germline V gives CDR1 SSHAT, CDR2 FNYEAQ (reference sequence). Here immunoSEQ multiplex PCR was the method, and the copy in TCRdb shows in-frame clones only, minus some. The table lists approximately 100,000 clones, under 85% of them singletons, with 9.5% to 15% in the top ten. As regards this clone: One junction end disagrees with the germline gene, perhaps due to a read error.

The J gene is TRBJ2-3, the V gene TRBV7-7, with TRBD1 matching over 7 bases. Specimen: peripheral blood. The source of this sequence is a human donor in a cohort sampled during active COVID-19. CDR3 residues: CASSLGTVGDTQYF. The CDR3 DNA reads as TGTGCTAGCAGCTTAGGGACAGTTGGAGATACGCAGTATTTT.